The T cell receptor (beta chain) described here comes from a study of cytomegalovirus exposure and HLA in healthy donors. Study summary: HLA-typed donors contributed around 85 million unique TCRs, which were held in an early data release.

General study results and limits: There were reportedly fewer N-insertions in an Asian-associated ancestry cluster than the roughly 700-donor mean, in a later analysis. The majority of CMV-associated TCR beta chains were reported as apparently HLA-restricted in a later analysis.

As regards this clone: Its specificity is unknown.

Researchers ran the PCR with 60 Vbeta and 13 Jbeta primers. TCRdb's table, derived via immunoSEQ multiplex PCR, lists solely in-frame clones and lacks some. In the table there are around 150,000 clones, 76% of which are singletons. V was pared by 3 bases and J by 3 bases, with 2 bases of the junction left unmatched. The CDR3 has 15 amino acids. Germline assignment: CDR1 MNHEY and CDR2 SMNVEV (reference sequence). All donors participated as healthy donors of bone marrow. This receptor was identified in a man in his forties in good health and CMV-seronegative. Sequenced material: PBMCs. This chain connects TRBV27 to TRBJ1-5; TRBD1 matches at 10 bases. CDR3 bases: TGTGCCAGCAGTTTCGGGACAGGGGTCAATCAGCCCCAGCATTTT. This sequence encodes CASSFGTGVNQPQHF.